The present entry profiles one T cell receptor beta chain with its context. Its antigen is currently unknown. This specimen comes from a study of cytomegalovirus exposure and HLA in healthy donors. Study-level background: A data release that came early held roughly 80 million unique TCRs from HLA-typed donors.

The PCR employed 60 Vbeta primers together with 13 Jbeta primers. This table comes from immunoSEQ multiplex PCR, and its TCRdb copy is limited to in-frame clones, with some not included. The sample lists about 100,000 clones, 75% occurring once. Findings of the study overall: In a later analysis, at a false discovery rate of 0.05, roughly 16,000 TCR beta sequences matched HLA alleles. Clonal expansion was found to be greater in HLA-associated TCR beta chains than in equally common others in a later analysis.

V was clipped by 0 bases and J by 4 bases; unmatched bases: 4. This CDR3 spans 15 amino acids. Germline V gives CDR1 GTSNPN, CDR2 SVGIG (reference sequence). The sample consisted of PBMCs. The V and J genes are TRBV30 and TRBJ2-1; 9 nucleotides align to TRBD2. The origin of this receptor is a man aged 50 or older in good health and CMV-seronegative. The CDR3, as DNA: TGTGCCTGGAGTGTACACCTAGCGGGGTACAATGAGCAGTTCTTC. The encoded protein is CAWSVHLAGYNEQFF.